What follows describes a single T cell receptor beta chain. Its antigen is unknown. These data originate in a study of identical twins. Whole-study findings and limits: The presence of invariant MAIT and iNKT cells could partly confound analyses of zero-insertion sequences. The study based its conclusions on cross-sectional statistical analysis and did not follow the same donors.

TCRdb re-analysed the 5' RACE reads in MiXCR, keeping a single row per CDR3 protein. Here the sample spans over 250,000 distinct CDR3 sequences, less than 9.5% being singletons. Germline V gene sequence: CDR1 MNHEY, CDR2 SMNVEV (reference sequence). This CDR3 has 14 amino acids. With V trimmed by 4 bases and J by 5 bases, 5 bases remained unmatched. The sample was also reused in another study, on yellow fever vaccine responses in identical twins.

The V call is TRBV27, the J call TRBJ2-7, with 10 nucleotides matching TRBD2. The clonotype originates from a woman between 18 and 30 years old in good health. The sequenced sample consisted of CD8+ T cells sorted from blood. CDR3 region: CASSSGTSVNEQYF. CDR3 DNA: TGTGCCAGCAGTTCCGGGACTAGCGTAAACGAGCAGTACTTC.